This TCR beta chain was captured by sequencing in a study of cytomegalovirus exposure and HLA in healthy donors. Primers: 60 Vbeta forward and 13 Jbeta reverse. Measured with immunoSEQ multiplex PCR; TCRdb has only the in-frame clones, and not every one. This table has around 300,000 clones, about 90% appearing once. This CDR3 has 14 amino acids. The germline V gene encodes CDR1 SGHVS and CDR2 FQNEAQ. Trimming left V 1 base short and J 11 bases short, with 14 bases between. This receptor was taken from a woman under 30 in good health and CMV-seronegative. Sequenced sample: PBMCs. The chain is built from TRBV7-8 and TRBJ1-4, with unresolved D. CDR3 sequence (DNA): TGTGCCAGCAGCTTAGGGGAGGGCACCTTGAAACTGTTTTTT. It codes for CASSLGEGTLKLFF.